Below are 7 T cell receptor beta chains sequenced from a single sample in a study of T cells in Graves' hyperthyroidism and ophthalmopathy (dated by TCRdb to the late 2010s). Preparation of the library involved multiplex PCR. For sequencing, an Illumina HiSeq 2000 was employed. Amplification of TCR beta CDR3 regions was carried out from RNA transcripts. The first round of RT-PCR for the TCR CDR3 was performed with the HTBI primer set and the Qiagen OneStep RT-PCR kit. Clones were called with MiXCR by TCRdb after fastp trimmed the public reads at Q25, and only in-frame beta chains were retained. All rows with the same CDR3 protein become a single entry with the most common DNA and genes. This sample gives under 800,000 distinct CDR3 sequences in total; 12% to 15% of them show up just once. Roughly a tenth of the sample lies in the top ten. The specimen sequenced was blood. These receptors were collected from a woman aged 18 to 35 with Graves' hyperthyroidism.

This clonotype was counted at least ten times. The rearrangement links TRBV12-3 or TRBV12-4 to TRBJ2-1; TRBD2 matches 11 bases. The J segment lost 9 bases and the V segment lost 4 bases, leaving 11 bases of the junction unmatched. CDR3 length equals 16 residues. Here the CDR3 DNA reads TGTGCCAGCAGTTCCCTCCGACTAGCGGGAAGGTCTGAGCAGTTCTTC. Protein product: CASSSLRLAGRSEQFF.

This clonotype was detected only once. The V gene is TRBV2, the J gene TRBJ2-7, with a tentative D call TRBD2 (5 bases). The CDR3 runs 14 residues. Deletions cut 11 bases from V and 3 bases from J, with 20 bases between. Germline loops: CDR1 SNHLY, CDR2 FYNNEI. The DNA of the CDR3 is TGTGCCGGCCAAGGACTCCCCCAGAGCTACGAGCAGTACTTC. The encoded protein is CAGQGLPQSYEQYF.

This clonotype showed up just a few times. The rearrangement joins TRBV6-1 to TRBJ2-5; D ambiguous. The CDR3 is 16 residues long. Germline-derived CDR1 and CDR2 are MNHNS and SASEGT. Between the trimmed V and J ends, which lost 6 bases and 5 bases, there was a span of 22 bases. The CDR3 coding sequence is TGTGCCAGCAGAGGCCCTGGCAGACGTGGACGGGAGACCCAGTACTTC. This sequence encodes CASRGPGRRGRETQYF.

The table lists this clonotype with many counts. The J gene is TRBJ2-1, the V gene TRBV2; D is possibly TRBD1 (5 bases). Per the germline V gene, CDR1 is SNHLY and CDR2 is FYNNEI. This CDR3 has 16 amino acids. The ends were cut back, 5 bases at V and 0 bases at J, with 14 bases in the middle. CDR3 in amino acids: CASSLPGAGSYNEQFF. DNA of the CDR3: TGTGCCAGCAGTCTCCCTGGGGCAGGCTCCTACAATGAGCAGTTCTTC. The variable domain in full, completed from reference TRBV2 and TRBJ2-1, reads EPEVTQTPSHQVTQMGQEVILRCVPISNHLYFYWYRQILGQKVEFLVSFYNNEISEKSEIFDDQFSVERPDGSNFTLKIRSTKLEDSAMYFCASSLPGAGSYNEQFFGPGTRLTVL.

There are many counts of this clonotype. The chain is built from TRBV28 and TRBJ1-1, with a possible D match to TRBD1 (5 bases). The V gene lost 7 bases and the J gene lost 6 bases, with 9 bases spanning the gap. The CDR3 covers 11 residues. The germline V gene encodes CDR1 MDHEN and CDR2 SYDVKM. CDR3 sequence reads: CASTGYSEAFF. The CDR3 nucleotides are TGTGCCAGCACAGGGTATTCTGAAGCTTTCTTT.

The chain uses TRBV6-2 or TRBV6-3 and TRBJ2-4, with a tentative D call TRBD2 (5 bases). CDR3 size: 16 residues. V was cut by 5 bases and J by 3 bases, with 17 bases left in between. Germline V gives CDR1 MNHEY, CDR2 SVGEGT. CDR3: CASSALGGVGKNIQYF. As DNA, the CDR3 is TGTGCCAGCAGTGCCCTCGGAGGCGTGGGCAAAAACATTCAGTACTTC.

The V gene is TRBV25-1, the J gene TRBJ1-5; D is undetermined. The CDR3 length is 13 residues. Germline CDR1 reads MGHDK; CDR2 reads SYGVNS. V shed 7 bases and J shed 2 bases, with 9 bases lying between them. This chain's CDR3 is CASMGSGNQPQHF. The CDR3, as DNA: TGTGCCAGCATGGGTTCGGGCAATCAGCCCCAGCATTTT. The full variable domain, completed using reference TRBV25-1 and TRBJ1-5, is EADIYQTPRYLVIGTGKKITLECSQTMGHDKMYWYQQDPGMELHLIHYSYGVNSTEKGDLSSESTVSRIRTEHFPLTLESARPSHTSQYLCASMGSGNQPQHFGDGTRLSIL.